This T cell receptor (beta chain) appears in the sequencing data of a study of persistence of HIV-infected CD4 T cells. Turning to the study itself: Suppressive ART had lasted a median of about 8 years.

CDR3 size: 15 residues. V was clipped by 0 bases and J by 5 bases, with 11 bases between them. The germline CDR1 and CDR2 sequences are MNHEY and SVGAGI. Cells were stimulated with CMV-infected fibroblast lysates at 10 ug/mL. Sorting of responding CD4+ T cells relied on upregulated CD40 ligand together with CD69. Sequencing used immunoSEQ version 4 in survey mode. Repertoires were generated with immunoSEQ multiplex PCR, while TCRdb's copy carries only in-frame clones and drops some. The data show some 7,000 clones, 75% to 85% seen once. Study-wide findings and caveats: Compared with CD3/CD28-stimulated cells, CMV- and Gag-responding cells showed lower TCRbeta richness.

Regarding this clone: The antigen remains unidentified.

The chain is built from TRBV6-5 and TRBJ1-5; tentative D call: TRBD1 (5 bases). The receptor comes from an adult woman with HIV who was CMV-seropositive. The sequencing here drew on CD4+ T cells sorted from PBMCs after roughly 18-hour stimulation, taken from a patient who received antiretroviral therapy. The CDR3 nucleotides are TGTGCCAGCAGTTACTCCGGGACGGCACATCAGCCCCAGCATTTT. This encodes CASSYSGTAHQPQHF.